This record covers a single TCR beta chain. The germline CDR1 and CDR2 sequences are LNHDA and SQIVND (reference sequence). The CDR3 runs 17 residues. V lost 3 bases, J lost 7 bases, and 12 bases stayed unmatched. Authors' processing steps: For nucleated cells, counts were estimated from reference gene primer amplification. Clones were sequenced by immunoSEQ multiplex PCR, and TCRdb holds only the in-frame ones, with some missing. The V and J calls and clone size come from that table; D and trimming were worked out from the DNA. Of 40,000 to 55,000 clones listed, around 86% are singletons. This sample was taken from a study of blood T cell repertoires in COVID-19. Overall study: Whether acute or convalescent, the COVID-19 samples came from the United States, Italy and Spain. Sample material is recorded as cDNA or gDNA derived from T cells, B-cell-depleted T cells, or PBMCs.

The source material was peripheral blood. This chain links TRBV19 with TRBJ1-5; 10 bases map to TRBD1. The receptor was isolated from a human donor in a cohort sampled during active COVID-19. The CDR3 nucleotides read TGTGCCAGTAGTATCGCCGCCGAGACAGGGGGCTGGCAGCCCCAGCATTTT. Protein: CASSIAAETGGWQPQHF.